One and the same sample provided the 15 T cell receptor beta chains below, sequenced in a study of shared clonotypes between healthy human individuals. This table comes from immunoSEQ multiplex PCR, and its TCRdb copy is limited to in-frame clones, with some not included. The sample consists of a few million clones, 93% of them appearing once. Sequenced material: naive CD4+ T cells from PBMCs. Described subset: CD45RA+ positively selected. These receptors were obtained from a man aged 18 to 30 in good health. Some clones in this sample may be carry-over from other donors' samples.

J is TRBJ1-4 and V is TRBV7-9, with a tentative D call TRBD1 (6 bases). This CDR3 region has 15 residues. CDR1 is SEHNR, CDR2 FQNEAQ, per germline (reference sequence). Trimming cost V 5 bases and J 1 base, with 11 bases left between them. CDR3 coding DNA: TGTGCCAGCAGCCAAGGGGGGGGAACTAATGAAAAACTGTTTTTT. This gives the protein CASSQGGGTNEKLFF.

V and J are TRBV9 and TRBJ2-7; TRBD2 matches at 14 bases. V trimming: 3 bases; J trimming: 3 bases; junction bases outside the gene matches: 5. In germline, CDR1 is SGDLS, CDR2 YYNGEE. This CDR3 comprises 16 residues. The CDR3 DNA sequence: TGTGCCAGCAGCGCGGAGGGACTAGCGGGAGTCTACGAGCAGTACTTC. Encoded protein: CASSAEGLAGVYEQYF.

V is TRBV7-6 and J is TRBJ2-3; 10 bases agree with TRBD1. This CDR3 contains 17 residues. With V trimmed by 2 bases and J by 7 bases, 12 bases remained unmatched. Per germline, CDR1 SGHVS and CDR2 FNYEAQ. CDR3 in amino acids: CASSLSPGTGVAYTQYF. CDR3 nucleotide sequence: TGTGCCAGCAGCTTAAGTCCGGGGACAGGGGTTGCTTATACGCAGTATTTT.

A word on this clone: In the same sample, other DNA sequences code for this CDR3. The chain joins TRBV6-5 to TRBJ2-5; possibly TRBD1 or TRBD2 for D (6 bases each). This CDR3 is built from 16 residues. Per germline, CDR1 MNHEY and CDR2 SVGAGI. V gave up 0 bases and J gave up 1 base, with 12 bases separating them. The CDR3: CASSYSSGATQETQYF. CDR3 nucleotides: TGTGCCAGCAGTTACTCTTCGGGGGCGACCCAAGAGACCCAGTACTTC.

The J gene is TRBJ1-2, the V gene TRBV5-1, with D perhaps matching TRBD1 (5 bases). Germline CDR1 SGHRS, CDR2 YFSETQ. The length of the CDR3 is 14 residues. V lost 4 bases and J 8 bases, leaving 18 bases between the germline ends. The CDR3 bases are TGCGCCAGCAGCCCGGGGGACGCCGGCAGCGGCTACACCTTC. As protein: CASSPGDAGSGYTF.

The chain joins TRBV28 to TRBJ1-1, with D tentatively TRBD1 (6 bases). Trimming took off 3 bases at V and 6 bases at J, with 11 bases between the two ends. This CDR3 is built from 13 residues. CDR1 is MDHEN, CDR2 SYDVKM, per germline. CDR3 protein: CASSLPTGPEAFF. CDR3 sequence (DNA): TGTGCCAGCAGTTTGCCGACAGGACCTGAAGCTTTCTTT.

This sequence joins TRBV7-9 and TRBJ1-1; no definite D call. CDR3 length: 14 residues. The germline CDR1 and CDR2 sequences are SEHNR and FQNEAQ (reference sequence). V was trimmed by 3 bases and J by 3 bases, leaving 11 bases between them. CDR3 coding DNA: TGTGCCAGCAGCTTCTGGGAACTGGACACTGAAGCTTTCTTT. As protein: CASSFWELDTEAFF. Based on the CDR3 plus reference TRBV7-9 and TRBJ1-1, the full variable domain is DTGVSQNPRHKITKRGQNVTFRCDPISEHNRLYWYRQTLGQGPEFLTYFQNEAQLEKSRLLSDRFSAERPKGSFSTLEIQRTEQGDSAMYLCASSFWELDTEAFFGQGTRLTVV.

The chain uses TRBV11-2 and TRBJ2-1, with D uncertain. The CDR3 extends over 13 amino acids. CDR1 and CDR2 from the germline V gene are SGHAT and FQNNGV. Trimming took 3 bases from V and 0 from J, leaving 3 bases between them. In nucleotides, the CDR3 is TGTGCCAGCAGCTTCTACTCCTACAATGAGCAGTTCTTC. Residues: CASSFYSYNEQFF.

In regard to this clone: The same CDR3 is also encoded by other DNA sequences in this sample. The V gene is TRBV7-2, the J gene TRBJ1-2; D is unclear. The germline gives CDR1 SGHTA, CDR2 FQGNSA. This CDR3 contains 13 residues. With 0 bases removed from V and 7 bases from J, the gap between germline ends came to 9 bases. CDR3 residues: CASSLARAGGYTF. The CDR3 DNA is TGTGCCAGCAGCTTAGCAAGGGCCGGTGGCTACACCTTC.

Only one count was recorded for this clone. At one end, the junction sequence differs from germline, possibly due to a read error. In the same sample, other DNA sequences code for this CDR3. As DNA, the CDR3 is TGTGCCAGCAGTTTAGCGGGAGGGAACGAGCAGTACTTC. Translation: CASSLAGGNEQYF. V gene TRBV11-3 combines with J gene TRBJ2-7, with 11 nucleotides matching TRBD2. The CDR3 runs 13 residues. Germline assignment: CDR1 SGHNT and CDR2 YENEEA.

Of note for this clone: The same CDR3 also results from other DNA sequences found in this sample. This CDR3 reads CASSVPPTDTQYF. Written as DNA, the CDR3 is TGTGCCAGCAGCGTCCCGCCCACAGATACGCAGTATTTT. V and J are TRBV9 and TRBJ2-3; no clear D gene. Germline lookup yields CDR1 SGDLS and CDR2 YYNGEE. This CDR3 is built from 13 residues. V lost 2 bases to trimming and J lost 2 bases, with 6 bases between them.

The CDR3: CASSQGTSGSANEQFF. In DNA, the CDR3 is TGTGCCAGCAGCCAAGGGACTAGCGGGAGTGCAAATGAGCAGTTCTTC. The chain couples TRBV11-2 to TRBJ2-1; 14 positions match TRBD2. Per the germline V gene, CDR1 is SGHAT and CDR2 is FQNNGV. The ends lost 5 bases at V and 7 bases at J; junction bases unmatched: 7. The CDR3 loop spans 16 amino acids. The whole variable domain, remainder taken from reference TRBV11-2 and TRBJ2-1, is EAGVAQSPRYKIIEKRQSVAFWCNPISGHATLYWYQQILGQGPKLLIQFQNNGVVDDSQLPKDRFSAERLKGVDSTLKIQPAKLEDSAVYLCASSQGTSGSANEQFFGPGTRLTVL.

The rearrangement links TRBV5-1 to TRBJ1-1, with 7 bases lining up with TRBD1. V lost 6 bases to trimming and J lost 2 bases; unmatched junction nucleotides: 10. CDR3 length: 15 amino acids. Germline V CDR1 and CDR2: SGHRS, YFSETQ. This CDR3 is CASTVVGTANTEAFF. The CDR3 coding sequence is TGCGCCAGCACGGTAGTAGGGACAGCCAACACTGAAGCTTTCTTT. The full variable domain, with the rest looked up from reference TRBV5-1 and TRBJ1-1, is KAGVTQTPRYLIKTRGQQVTLSCSPISGHRSVSWYQQTPGQGLQFLFEYFSETQRNKGNFPGRFSGRQFSNSRSEMNVSTLELGDSALYLCASTVVGTANTEAFFGQGTRLTVV.

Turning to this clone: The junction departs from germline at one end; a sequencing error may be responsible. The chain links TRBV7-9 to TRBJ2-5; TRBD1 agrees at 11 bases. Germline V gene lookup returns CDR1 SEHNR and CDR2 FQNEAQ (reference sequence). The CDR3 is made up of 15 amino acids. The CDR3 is CASSLRDRGEEIQYF. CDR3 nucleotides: TGTGCCAGCAGCCTCCGGGACAGGGGGGAAGAGATCCAGTACTTC.

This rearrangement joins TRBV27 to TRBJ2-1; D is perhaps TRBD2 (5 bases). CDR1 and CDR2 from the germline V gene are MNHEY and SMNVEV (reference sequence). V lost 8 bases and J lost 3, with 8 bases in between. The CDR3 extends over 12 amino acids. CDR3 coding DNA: TGTGCCAGCCGAGGGTACTACAATGAGCAGTTCTTC. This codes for CASRGYYNEQFF.